The 18 T cell receptor beta chains presented below share a single source sample, sequenced in a study of CD8+CD57+ T cells in acquired aplastic anemia. CDR3 and TCR beta VDJ profiling relied on a genomic DNA template. TCRdb ran MiXCR on the reads and lists one entry per CDR3 protein. The sample includes hundreds of thousands of distinct CDR3 sequences, 55% to 75% of them seen just once. Sequencing used sorted CD4+, CD8+, or CD8+CD57+ T cells (not recorded which) from PBMCs. The source of these receptors is a human donor in good health, serving as a control.

CDR3 in amino acids: CASSADISTSNEQFF. The CDR3 coding sequence is TGTGCCAGCAGCGCAGATATCAGTACCAGCAATGAGCAGTTCTTC. The chain carries TRBV9 and TRBJ2-1; no firm D call. This CDR3 is built from 15 residues. The germline V gene has CDR1 SGDLS and CDR2 YYNGEE. Deletions cut 3 bases from V and 6 bases from J, with 16 bases between.

This sequence joins TRBV2 and TRBJ2-7, with a weak D call TRBD1 (6 bases). Germline V gene sequence: CDR1 SNHLY, CDR2 FYNNEI. V lost 6 bases to trimming and J lost 1 base, with 13 bases between them. This CDR3 region has 14 residues. CDR3 sequence (DNA): TGTGCCAGCAGCAGGGGACGGGGTTCCTACGAGCAGTACTTC. Protein: CASSRGRGSYEQYF.

This clonotype has a count of ten or more. The chain carries TRBV30 and TRBJ1-1; perhaps TRBD1 as D (5 bases). The CDR3 totals 12 residues. The germline V gene has CDR1 GTSNPN and CDR2 SVGIG (reference sequence). V shed 1 base and J shed 8 bases, with 11 bases lying between them. This CDR3 reads CAWSGDSSEAFF. CDR3 coding DNA: TGTGCCTGGAGTGGTGACAGCTCAGAAGCTTTCTTT.

The gene calls are TRBV20-1 and TRBJ1-1; D might be TRBD1 (5 bases). The V end lost 4 bases, the J end lost 7 bases, and 10 bases lay between the germline ends. CDR3 length: 11 residues. The germline V gene encodes CDR1 DFQATT and CDR2 SNEGSKA (reference sequence). The chain's CDR3 is CSAIGQGEAFF. The CDR3 DNA reads as TGCAGTGCTATCGGTCAGGGTGAAGCTTTCTTT.

The chain couples TRBV20-1 to TRBJ1-2, with D tentatively TRBD1 (5 bases). CDR3 length: 14 amino acids. V gave up 5 bases and J gave up 7 bases, with 20 bases separating them. Per germline, CDR1 DFQATT and CDR2 SNEGSKA (reference sequence). The CDR3 here is CSAYVQGYERGYTF. The CDR3 DNA follows: TGCAGTGCTTACGTGCAGGGCTACGAGCGTGGCTACACCTTC.

This clonotype was seen many times. The gene calls are TRBV7-9 and TRBJ2-3; weak D call: TRBD2 (5 bases). The V end lost 1 base, the J end lost 1 base, and 12 bases lay between the germline ends. Germline V lookup: CDR1 SEHNR, CDR2 FQNEAQ (reference sequence). CDR3 length: 16 residues. The CDR3, as DNA: TGTGCCAGCAGCTTAGTGACCGGGGTGGGCACAGATACGCAGTATTTT. This sequence encodes CASSLVTGVGTDTQYF.

This clonotype occurred many times. The V and J genes are TRBV19 and TRBJ1-5; 10 bases are a match to TRBD1. CDR3 length: 15 amino acids. From germline, CDR1 is LNHDA and CDR2 SQIVND (reference sequence). V trimming: 5 bases; J trimming: 4 bases; junction bases outside the gene matches: 5. The CDR3 nucleotides read TGTGCCAGTAGTCCGGGACAGGGGCGAAATCAGCCCCAGCATTTT. Protein product: CASSPGQGRNQPQHF. The full variable domain, rest sourced from reference TRBV19 and TRBJ1-5, is DGGITQSPKYLFRKEGQNVTLSCEQNLNHDAMYWYRQDPGQGLRLIYYSQIVNDFQKGDIAEGYSVSREKKESFPLTVTSAQKNPTAFYLCASSPGQGRNQPQHFGDGTRLSIL.

This sequence joins TRBV20-1 and TRBJ2-1; 7 nucleotides align to TRBD2. The germline gives CDR1 DFQATT, CDR2 SNEGSKA (reference sequence). Trimming removed 3 bases from V and 6 bases from J; junction bases left unmatched: 5. CDR3 size: 13 residues. The CDR3 here is CSARGRGVNEQFF. CDR3 sequence (DNA): TGCAGTGCTAGGGGACGGGGGGTCAATGAGCAGTTCTTC.

This clonotype was seen ten or more times. V and J are TRBV24-1 and TRBJ1-1; 7 nucleotides align to TRBD1. J was trimmed by 7 bases and V by 5 bases; bases with no gene match: 12. In germline, CDR1 is KGHDR, CDR2 SFDVKD. The CDR3 totals 15 residues. The CDR3 region has the DNA TGTGCCACCAGTGGGGGAACCGGGACAGCCATTGAAGCTTTCTTT. Translated: CATSGGTGTAIEAFF.

The chain has TRBV2 and TRBJ2-3, with D perhaps matching TRBD2 (6 bases). V was shortened by 2 bases and J by 4 bases, with 16 bases between the two germline ends. Germline-derived CDR1 and CDR2 are SNHLY and FYNNEI. CDR3 length: 16 residues. CDR3 nucleotides: TGTGCCAGCAGTGAACGGCGGGGAAGTGGCCCAGATACGCAGTATTTT. Translation gives CASSERRGSGPDTQYF.

This sequence joins TRBV20-1 and TRBJ2-3, with unresolved D. From germline, CDR1 is DFQATT and CDR2 SNEGSKA (reference sequence). The CDR3 consists of 10 residues. Trimming took 3 bases from V and 2 from J, leaving 0 bases between them. CDR3 coding DNA: TGCAGTGCTAGCACAGATACGCAGTATTTT. Translating gives CSASTDTQYF.

This clonotype was seen many times. V gene TRBV7-2 combines with J gene TRBJ2-2, with unresolved D. Trimming stripped 5 bases from V and 7 bases from J, with 8 bases between. Germline assignment: CDR1 SGHTA and CDR2 FQGNSA. The CDR3 covers 12 residues. The CDR3 sequence is CASSGLGGELFF. CDR3 sequence (DNA): TGTGCCAGCAGCGGTTTAGGCGGGGAGCTGTTTTTT.

The chain combines TRBV9 with TRBJ1-2; TRBD1 aligns across 7 bases. The CDR3 length is 20 residues. V trimming: 4 bases; J trimming: 0 bases; junction bases outside the gene matches: 21. Germline-derived CDR1 and CDR2 are SGDLS and YYNGEE. CDR3 nucleotide sequence: TGTGCCAGCAGCTCGGCCCCCGGTCAGGGCAGGGGGTTATCTAACTATGGCTACACCTTC. Residues: CASSSAPGQGRGLSNYGYTF.

The chain is built from TRBV7-2 and TRBJ1-4, with D tentatively TRBD1 (5 bases). This CDR3 has 14 amino acids. Trimming took off 6 bases at V and 16 bases at J, with 24 bases between the two ends. Germline loops: CDR1 SGHTA, CDR2 FQGNSA. The CDR3, as DNA: TGTGCCAGCAGTGTGACAGCAAGTAATGAACGACCGTTTTTT. It codes for CASSVTASNERPFF.

This clonotype was seen at least ten times. The chain links TRBV7-8 to TRBJ2-5; 9 nucleotides line up with TRBD1. V lost 1 base and J lost 10; bases outside the gene matches: 10. This CDR3 region has 15 residues. Germline loops: CDR1 SGHVS, CDR2 FQNEAQ. CDR3 sequence reads: CASSLDTGGGGVQYF. CDR3 DNA: TGTGCCAGCAGCTTAGATACAGGGGGCGGAGGGGTCCAGTACTTC.

The chain recombines TRBV19 with TRBJ1-2; no firm D call. Germline V gives CDR1 LNHDA, CDR2 SQIVND (reference sequence). Trimming removed 5 bases at V and 6 bases at J, with 16 bases between. This CDR3 is 14 amino acids long. The CDR3 protein is CASSQSAGPDGYTF. The DNA of the CDR3 is TGTGCCAGTAGTCAGAGCGCGGGCCCAGATGGCTACACCTTC.

The chain carries TRBV20-1 and TRBJ1-2; D gene uncertain. The V gene's germline CDR1 is DFQATT and CDR2 SNEGSKA (reference sequence). The CDR3 contains 12 residues. V lost 2 bases, J lost 12 bases, and 16 bases lay in between. The CDR3 DNA reads TGCAGTGCTAGAACCGATAATGCTAGCAACACCTTC. Translated, it gives CSARTDNASNTF.

This clonotype was observed at least ten times. The V and J genes are TRBV29-1 and TRBJ2-5; 8 nucleotides align to TRBD2. Germline V gene sequence: CDR1 SQVTM, CDR2 ANQGSEA. The CDR3 runs 16 residues. V lost 3 bases to trimming and J lost 7 bases; unmatched junction nucleotides: 16. This CDR3 is CSVDDLGGAVGATQYF. The DNA of the CDR3 is TGCAGCGTTGACGACCTCGGGGGGGCGGTTGGGGCGACCCAGTACTTC.